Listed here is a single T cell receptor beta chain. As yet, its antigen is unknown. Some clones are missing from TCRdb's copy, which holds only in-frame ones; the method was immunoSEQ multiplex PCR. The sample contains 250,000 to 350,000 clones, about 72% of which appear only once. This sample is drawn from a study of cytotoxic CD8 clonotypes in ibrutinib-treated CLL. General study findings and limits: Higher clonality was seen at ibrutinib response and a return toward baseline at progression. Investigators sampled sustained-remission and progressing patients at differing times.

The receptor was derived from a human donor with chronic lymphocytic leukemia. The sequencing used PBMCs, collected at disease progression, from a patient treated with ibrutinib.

CDR3 residues: CASSRPGQTYGYTF. CDR3 DNA: TGTGCCAGCAGCCGACCGGGACAGACCTATGGCTACACCTTC. The chain links TRBV6-5 to TRBJ1-2; 7 nucleotides align to TRBD1. Germline V CDR1 and CDR2: MNHEY, SVGAGI. The V and J ends lost 6 bases and 4 bases, in that order; junction bases with no gene match: 8. The CDR3 totals 14 residues.